This entry concerns a single T cell receptor (beta chain). Germline V gene sequence: CDR1 SNHLY, CDR2 FYNNEI. This CDR3 has 15 amino acids. The entry originates in a study of cytomegalovirus exposure and HLA in healthy donors. The PCR had 60 Vbeta and 13 Jbeta primers. Sequencing was performed with immunoSEQ multiplex PCR; in TCRdb, only in-frame clones are kept and a portion is missing. The sample records around 160,000 clones, 75% to 90% being singletons. Material for sequencing was PBMCs. The gene calls are TRBV2 and TRBJ2-5; 7 bases agree with TRBD1. The DNA end lines up better with TRBJ2-7; the J call may be wrong. The TCR comes from a man in his fifties in good health and CMV-seropositive. Written as DNA, the CDR3 is TGTGCCAGCAGTGATCCCCGGACAGGTGGCTACGAGCAGTACTTC. Its protein product is CASSDPRTGGYEQYF.